The 6 T cell receptor beta chains in this list originate from one sample, sequenced in a study of T cell changes during pregnancy in multiple sclerosis. Produced via immunoSEQ multiplex PCR; TCRdb's table is partial and in-frame only. The repertoire holds tens of thousands of clones, around 93% seen once, with 0.15% to 0.2% in the top ten. The specimen comprised CD4+ T cells from peripheral blood mononuclear cells, sampled after pregnancy. Receptor source: a female donor in good health, enrolled as a control in a pregnancy study.

This chain joins TRBV4-2 and TRBJ2-1; TRBD1 aligns across 7 bases. The CDR3 consists of 15 residues. V shed 0 bases and J 5 bases; nucleotides not matched to a gene: 4. CDR1 and CDR2 (germline): LGHNA, YNFKEQ. This CDR3 reads CASSQEGDRHNEQFF. The CDR3 DNA is TGTGCCAGCAGCCAAGAAGGGGACAGACACAATGAGCAGTTCTTC.

V gene TRBV5-1 combines with J gene TRBJ2-4; 7 bases fit TRBD1. The trim removed 4 bases at V and 3 bases at J, leaving 19 bases unmatched. The CDR3 contains 19 residues. Germline values: CDR1 SGHRS, CDR2 YFSETQ. CDR3 amino acids: CASSNLQGYDWPNKNIQYF. The CDR3 DNA follows: TGCGCCAGCAGCAACCTACAGGGGTACGATTGGCCTAACAAAAACATTCAGTACTTC.

The chain is built from TRBV28 and TRBJ2-4; 8 bases align to TRBD1. After removal of 6 bases from V and 2 bases from J, the junction contained 12 bases not matched to a gene. CDR3 length: 17 residues. From germline, CDR1 is MDHEN and CDR2 SYDVKM. CDR3 nucleotides: TGTGCCAGCAGGCCGACAGGGGTGAAAATTCCCAAAAACATTCAGTACTTC. Translating gives CASRPTGVKIPKNIQYF.

J is TRBJ2-5 and V is TRBV5-1; TRBD1 matches at 8 bases. CDR1 and CDR2 from the germline V gene are SGHRS and YFSETQ. J was trimmed by 2 bases and V by 4 bases; bases with no gene match: 4. This CDR3 comprises 14 residues. This chain's CDR3 is CASSPGTGQETQYF. Here the CDR3 DNA reads TGCGCCAGCAGCCCGGGGACAGGTCAAGAGACCCAGTACTTC.

The rearrangement joins TRBV10-3 to TRBJ1-3, with unresolved D. Germline values: CDR1 ENHRY, CDR2 SYGVKD. The CDR3 runs 15 residues. Trimming left V 6 bases short and J 4 bases short, with 16 bases between. Here the CDR3 DNA reads TGTGCCATCAGCCTAGCGCACGGGTCCGGAAACACCATATATTTT. Its translation is CAISLAHGSGNTIYF.

The J gene is TRBJ2-5, the V gene TRBV29-1, with D possibly TRBD1 on 5 matching bases. The CDR3 is made up of 12 amino acids. V gave up 3 bases and J gave up 3 bases, with 8 bases separating them. Germline-derived CDR1 and CDR2 are SQVTM and ANQGSEA. CDR3 amino acids: CSVDRAEETQYF. As DNA, the CDR3 is TGCAGCGTTGACAGGGCCGAAGAGACCCAGTACTTC.